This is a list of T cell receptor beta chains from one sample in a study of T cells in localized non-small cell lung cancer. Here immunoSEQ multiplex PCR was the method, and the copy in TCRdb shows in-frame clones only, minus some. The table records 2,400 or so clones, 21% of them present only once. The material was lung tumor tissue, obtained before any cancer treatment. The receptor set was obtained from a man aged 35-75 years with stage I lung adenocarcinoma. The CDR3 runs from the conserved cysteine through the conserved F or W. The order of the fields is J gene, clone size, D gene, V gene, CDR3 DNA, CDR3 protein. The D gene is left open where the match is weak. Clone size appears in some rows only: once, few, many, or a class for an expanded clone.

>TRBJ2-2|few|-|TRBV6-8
TGTGCCAGCAGTCGCGGCAAAGGGGAGCTGTTTTTT
CASSRGKGELFF
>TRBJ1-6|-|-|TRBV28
TGTGCCAGCAGTTTGGGCTATCGGGTGTCACCCCTCCACTTT
CASSLGYRVSPLHF
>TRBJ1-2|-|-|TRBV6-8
TGTGCCAGCAGTTCACGCCACAGGGAGAGCTATGGCTACACCTTC
CASSSRHRESYGYTF
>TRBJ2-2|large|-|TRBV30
TGTGCCTGGGGACTTACCGGGGAGCTGTTTTTT
CAWGLTGELFF
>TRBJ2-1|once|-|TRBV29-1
TGCAGCGCCGGGACACTAGACTACAATGAGCAGTTCTTC
CSAGTLDYNEQFF
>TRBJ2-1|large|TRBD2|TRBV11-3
TGTGCCAGCAGCTTTCGCGGGGGGGCCTACAATGAGCAGTTCTTC
CASSFRGGAYNEQFF
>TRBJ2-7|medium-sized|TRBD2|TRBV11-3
TGTGCCAGCAGCCCGGGACTAGCGGGGGGTATCTACGAGCAGTACTTC
CASSPGLAGGIYEQYF
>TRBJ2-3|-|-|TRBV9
TGTGCCAGCAGCGCCCGACTCCTAGACCCAGATACGCAGTATTTT
CASSARLLDPDTQYF
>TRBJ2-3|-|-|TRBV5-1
TGCGCCAGCAGAGACAGCACTAGCACAGATACGCAGTATTTT
CASRDSTSTDTQYF
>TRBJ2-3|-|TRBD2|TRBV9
TGTGCCAGCAGCGCCCGGGACTACGCCTACACAGATACGCAGTATTTT
CASSARDYAYTDTQYF
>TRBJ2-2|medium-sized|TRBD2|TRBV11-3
TGTGCCAGCAGCTTAGATAGCGGGAGGGCATCCGGGGAGCTGTTTTTT
CASSLDSGRASGELFF
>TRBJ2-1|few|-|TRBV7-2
TGTGCCAGCGGCCAGGGGCTAGACAATGAGCAGTTCTTC
CASGQGLDNEQFF
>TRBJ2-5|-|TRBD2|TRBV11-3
TGTGCCAGCAGCTTACAATTGTGGGACCGATCCTGGGGGGGGCAAGAGACCCAGTACTTC
CASSLQLWDRSWGGQETQYF
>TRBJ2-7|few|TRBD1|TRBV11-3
TGTGCCAGCAGCTCGGCCGGGACAGGGGCCTACGAGCAGTACTTC
CASSSAGTGAYEQYF
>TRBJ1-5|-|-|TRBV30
TGTGCCTGGAGTGGAAGTGGCAATCAGCCCCAGCATTTT
CAWSGSGNQPQHF
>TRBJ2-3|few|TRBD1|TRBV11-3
TGTGCCAGCAGCGTGACAGGGTATCAATCCACAGATACGCAGTATTTT
CASSVTGYQSTDTQYF
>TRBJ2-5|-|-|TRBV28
TGTGCCAGCAGTTTCCCCACAACCCGGATCGGAGAGACCCAGTACTTC
CASSFPTTRIGETQYF
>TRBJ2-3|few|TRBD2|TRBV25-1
TGTGCCAGCAGTGAATTGGGCGGGGGGAAAGATACGCAGTATTTT
CASSELGGGKDTQYF
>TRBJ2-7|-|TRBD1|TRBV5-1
TGCGCCAGCAGCTTGGGGGGGACAGCGTCCTACGAGCAGTACTTC
CASSLGGTASYEQYF
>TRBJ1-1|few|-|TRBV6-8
TGTGCCAGCGGCCGCAATCCGGACACTGAAGCTTTCTTT
CASGRNPDTEAFF
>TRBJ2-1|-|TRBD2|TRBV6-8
TGTGCCAGCAGTTACACTAGCGGGGGCCTTCGCTCCTACAATGAGCAGTTCTTC
CASSYTSGGLRSYNEQFF
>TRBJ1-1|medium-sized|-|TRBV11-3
TGTGCCAGCAGCTCTGGCCTCCAGGACACTGAAGCTTTCTTT
CASSSGLQDTEAFF
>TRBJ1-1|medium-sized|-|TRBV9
TGTGCCAGCAGCCAGGGCCTCTTAAGCGAGAACACTGAAGCTTTCTTT
CASSQGLLSENTEAFF
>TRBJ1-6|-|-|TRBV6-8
TGTGCCAGCAGTTCCCCCGGGACTGGGAATTCACCCCTCCACTTT
CASSSPGTGNSPLHF
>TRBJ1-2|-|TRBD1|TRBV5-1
TGCGCCAGCAGCTGGACAGGGACTAACTATGGCTACACCTTC
CASSWTGTNYGYTF
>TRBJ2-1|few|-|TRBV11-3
TGTGCCAGCAGCTTAGATCCTGAGAGCTCCTACAATGAGCAGTTCTTC
CASSLDPESSYNEQFF
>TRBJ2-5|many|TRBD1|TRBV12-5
TGTGCCAGCAAGAACAGGGGGCTCCAAGAGACCCAGTACTTC
CASKNRGLQETQYF
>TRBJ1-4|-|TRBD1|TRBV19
TGTGCCAGTAGAGCGACAGGGGTCGCTGAAAAACTGTTTTTT
CASRATGVAEKLFF
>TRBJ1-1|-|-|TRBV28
TGTGCCAGCAGTCCAGGGGCCTTTACGCGAGCCCTGAACACTGAAGCTTTCTTT
CASSPGAFTRALNTEAFF
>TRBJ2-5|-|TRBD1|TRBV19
TGTGCCAGTAGCCGACAGGGCTCGTACCAAGAGACCCAGTACTTC
CASSRQGSYQETQYF
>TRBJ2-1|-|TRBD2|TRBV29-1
TGCAGCGGAATGCGGGAGCCGGTAGAGGATGAGCAGTTCTTC
CSGMREPVEDEQFF
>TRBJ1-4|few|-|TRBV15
TGTGCCACCAGCAGAGTCGTCAGAGGGGAAAAACTGTTTTTT
CATSRVVRGEKLFF
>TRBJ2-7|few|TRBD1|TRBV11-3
TGTGCCAGCAGCCCCCAACAGGGGTCCCTCGAGCAGTACTTC
CASSPQQGSLEQYF
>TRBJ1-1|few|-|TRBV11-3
TGTGCCAGCAGCTTTGGTCTTGGGGACACTGAAGCTTTCTTT
CASSFGLGDTEAFF
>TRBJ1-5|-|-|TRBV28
TGTGCCAGCAGCACCAGGGGTCAGCCCCAGCATTTT
CASSTRGQPQHF
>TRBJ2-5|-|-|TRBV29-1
TGCAGCGTGACCCGAGCGGACCTCAAAAGAGAGACCCAGTACTTC
CSVTRADLKRETQYF
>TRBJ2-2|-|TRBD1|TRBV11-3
TGTGCCAGCAGCCATATTGAAGGACAGGGAAACACCGGGGAGCTGTTTTTT
CASSHIEGQGNTGELFF
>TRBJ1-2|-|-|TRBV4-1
TGCGCCAGCAGCCAAGATGGTGGCGGGAGAAATAACTATGGCTACACCTTC
CASSQDGGGRNNYGYTF
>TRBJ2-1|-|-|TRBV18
TGTGCCAGCTCACCACTTCGGGGGATGCTACGGGTCTACAATGAGCAGTTCTTC
CASSPLRGMLRVYNEQFF
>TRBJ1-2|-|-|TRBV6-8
TGTGCCACCCGAACAGTTAACTATGGCTACACCTTC
CATRTVNYGYTF
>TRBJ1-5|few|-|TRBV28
TGTGCCAGCAGTTTAATGGTTCAGCCCCAGCATTTT
CASSLMVQPQHF
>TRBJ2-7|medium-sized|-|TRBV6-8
TGTGCCATCAGCCTAAACAGGGACTCGCGTGAGCAGTACTTC
CAISLNRDSREQYF
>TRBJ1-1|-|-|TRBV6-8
TGTGCCAGCAGTTATGTGGGGGGGACTGAAGCTTTCTTT
CASSYVGGTEAFF
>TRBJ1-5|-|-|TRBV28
TGTGCCAGCAGTTTACAGGGCAATCAGCCCCAGCATTTT
CASSLQGNQPQHF
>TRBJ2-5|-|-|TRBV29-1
TGCAGCGTTGAAGGGACAACCTCGGAGACCCAGTACTTC
CSVEGTTSETQYF
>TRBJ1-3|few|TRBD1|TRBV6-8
TGTGCCAGCAGTCCGCAGGGGGCCCCCATATATTTT
CASSPQGAPIYF
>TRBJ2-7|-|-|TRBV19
TGTGCCAGTAGTATCGGTTTGGGGGATGGGCAGTACTTC
CASSIGLGDGQYF
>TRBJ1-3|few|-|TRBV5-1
TGCGCCAGCAGCTTGGAGCCGTCTGGAAACACCATATATTTT
CASSLEPSGNTIYF
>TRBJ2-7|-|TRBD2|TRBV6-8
TGTGCCAGCAGTTACCCCACTAGCGGGTACGAGCAGTACTTC
CASSYPTSGYEQYF
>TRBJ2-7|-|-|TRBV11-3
TGTGCCAGCAGCTTAGAGGCAGGCCTCTACGAGCAGTACTTC
CASSLEAGLYEQYF
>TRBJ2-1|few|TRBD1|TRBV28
TGTGCCAGCAGACTCCTCAGGGGGTACAGTGAGCAGTTCTTC
CASRLLRGYSEQFF
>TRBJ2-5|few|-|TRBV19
TGTGCCAGTAGTATCGGGGGAACGTACCAAGAGACCCAGTACTTC
CASSIGGTYQETQYF
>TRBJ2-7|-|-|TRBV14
TGTGCCAGCAGCCAAGGGGGACACAGCGCCTACGAGCAGTACTTC
CASSQGGHSAYEQYF
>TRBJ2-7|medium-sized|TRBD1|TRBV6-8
TGTGCCAGCAGGGACAGGGAATCCTCCTACGAGCAGTACTTC
CASRDRESSYEQYF
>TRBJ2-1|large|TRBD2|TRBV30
TGTGCCTGGAGTGAAAGACTAGCGGGACGAAGCTCCTACAATGAGCAGTTCTTC
CAWSERLAGRSSYNEQFF
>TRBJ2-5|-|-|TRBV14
TGTGCCAGCAGCCGCCGGGCTTACCCCCAGCCAGGAAGTCAGTTGAGGGAGACCCAGTACTTC
CASSRRAYPQPGSQLRETQYF
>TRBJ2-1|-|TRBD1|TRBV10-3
TGTGCCATCAGTGAGTCTAGGGGACAGGGGGCCCACAATGAGCAGTTCTTC
CAISESRGQGAHNEQFF
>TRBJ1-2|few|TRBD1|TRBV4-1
TGCGCCAGCAGCCAAGCCGGGACAGGGACCCACACCTTC
CASSQAGTGTHTF
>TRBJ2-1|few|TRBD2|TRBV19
TGTGCCACGGGCGGGAGCTCCTACAATGAGCAGTTCTTC
CATGGSSYNEQFF